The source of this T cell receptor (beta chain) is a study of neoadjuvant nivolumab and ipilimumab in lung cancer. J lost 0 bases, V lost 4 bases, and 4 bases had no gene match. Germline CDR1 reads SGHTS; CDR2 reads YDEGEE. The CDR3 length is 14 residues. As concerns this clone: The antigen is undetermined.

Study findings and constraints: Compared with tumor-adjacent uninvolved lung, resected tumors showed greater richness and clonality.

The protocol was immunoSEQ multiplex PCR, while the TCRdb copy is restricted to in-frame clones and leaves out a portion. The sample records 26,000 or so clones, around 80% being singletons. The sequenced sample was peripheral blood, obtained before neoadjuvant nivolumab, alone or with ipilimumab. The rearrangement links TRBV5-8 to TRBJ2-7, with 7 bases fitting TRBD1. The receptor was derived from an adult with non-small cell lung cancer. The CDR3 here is CASSPDRTSYEQYF. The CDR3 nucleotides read TGTGCCAGCAGCCCGGACAGGACCTCCTACGAGCAGTACTTC.